Each of the 24 T cell receptor beta chains below was sequenced from the same sample in a study of shared clonotypes between healthy human individuals. Only in-frame clones appear in the TCRdb table, and some are missing; sequencing was by immunoSEQ multiplex PCR. The top ten hold less than 1.5% of the sample, which has over a million clones, about three quarters seen once. The sequenced material came from memory CD4+ T cells sorted from blood. Regarding subset: CD45RA-negative fraction. Receptors were obtained from a man aged 18 to 29 in good health.

The rearrangement uses TRBV7-9 and TRBJ2-3; TRBD2 aligns across 15 bases. The length of the CDR3 is 19 residues. The J segment lost 1 base and the V segment lost 5 bases, leaving 10 bases of the junction unmatched. CDR1 is SEHNR and CDR2 is FQNEAQ in the germline V gene (reference sequence). CDR3 region: CASSRGTSGGPPGTDTQYF. The CDR3 region has the DNA TGTGCCAGCAGCCGAGGGACTAGCGGGGGGCCCCCTGGCACAGATACGCAGTATTTT. The entire variable domain, with the rest obtained from reference TRBV7-9 and TRBJ2-3, is as follows: DTGVSQNPRHKITKRGQNVTFRCDPISEHNRLYWYRQTLGQGPEFLTYFQNEAQLEKSRLLSDRFSAERPKGSFSTLEIQRTEQGDSAMYLCASSRGTSGGPPGTDTQYFGPGTRLTVL.

This clone was counted a single time. The CDR3 bases are TGTGCCAGCTCACCAATCAGGGATAACGAGCAGTACTTC. Its translation: CASSPIRDNEQYF. The V and J genes are TRBV18 and TRBJ2-7; D may be TRBD1 (5 bases). Trimming shortened V by 2 bases and J by 5 bases, and 10 bases separated the two germline ends. This CDR3 contains 13 residues. Germline lookup yields CDR1 KGHSH and CDR2 LQKENI.

The chain combines TRBV30 with TRBJ2-3, with a weak D call TRBD1 (5 bases). The V and J ends lost 0 bases and 1 base respectively, with 11 bases between them. Germline values: CDR1 GTSNPN, CDR2 SVGIG (reference sequence). This CDR3 is 15 amino acids long. In DNA, the CDR3 is TGTGCCTGGAGTGTACAAAGGGGCGGCACAGATACGCAGTATTTT. Translation: CAWSVQRGGTDTQYF.

The chain recombines TRBV5-4 with TRBJ2-3; 14 positions agree with TRBD2. The germline V gene has CDR1 SGHNT and CDR2 YYREEE (reference sequence). The CDR3 has 18 amino acids. With 0 bases clipped from V and 3 bases from J, the junction kept 6 bases outside the gene matches. The CDR3 reads CASSLGTSGRIVTDTQYF. The CDR3 DNA is TGTGCCAGCAGCTTGGGGACTAGCGGGAGGATAGTGACAGATACGCAGTATTTT.

The V and J genes are TRBV7-9 and TRBJ1-5; no definite D call. Germline V gene data show CDR1 as SEHNR and CDR2 as FQNEAQ (reference sequence). There are 13 residues in the CDR3. V gave up 1 base and J gave up 8 bases, with 9 bases separating them. This CDR3 reads CASSLEVREPQHF. CDR3 bases: TGTGCCAGCAGCTTAGAGGTCCGGGAGCCCCAGCATTTT.

This rearrangement joins TRBV27 to TRBJ1-5; no definite D call. V was clipped by 3 bases and J by 3 bases, with 6 bases between them. Germline V gives CDR1 MNHEY, CDR2 SMNVEV (reference sequence). The CDR3 sequence is 13 residues long. The CDR3 loop reads CASSFEPNQPQHF. The CDR3 coding sequence is TGTGCCAGCAGTTTTGAACCCAATCAGCCCCAGCATTTT.

This clone was detected a few times. This chain connects TRBV6-1 to TRBJ1-4; TRBD1 might be the D (5 bases). Between the trimmed V and J ends, which lost 4 bases and 8 bases, there was a span of 14 bases. The CDR3 extends over 14 amino acids. The germline gives CDR1 MNHNS, CDR2 SASEGT. The CDR3 loop is CASSGGAAGEKLFF. In nucleotides, the CDR3 is TGTGCCAGCAGTGGCGGGGCAGCGGGAGAAAAACTGTTTTTT.

The table lists this clone with a count of one. CDR3 coding DNA: TGCGCCAGCAGCTTGGCCGGGACTAGCGGGACCTACGAGCAGTACTTC. Its protein is CASSLAGTSGTYEQYF. V is TRBV5-1 and J is TRBJ2-7; 13 bases agree with TRBD2. The CDR3 extends over 16 amino acids. Germline V gives CDR1 SGHRS, CDR2 YFSETQ. V was pared by 0 bases and J by 2 bases, with 2 bases of the junction left unmatched.

The chain carries TRBV6-6 and TRBJ1-1, with no clear D. The CDR3 covers 14 residues. From germline, CDR1 is MNHNY and CDR2 SVGAGI (reference sequence). V was clipped by 0 bases and J by 1 base, with 6 bases between them. CDR3 coding DNA: TGTGCCAGCAGTTACTCGGAGAGGAACACTGAAGCTTTCTTT. Its protein product is CASSYSERNTEAFF.

V gene TRBV5-4 combines with J gene TRBJ1-3; unclear D gene. Germline values: CDR1 SGHNT, CDR2 YYREEE (reference sequence). V lost 4 bases and J lost 0, with 11 bases in between. This CDR3 is built from 15 residues. This chain's CDR3 is CASSVDGGSGNTIYF. CDR3 nucleotide sequence: TGTGCCAGCAGCGTCGACGGAGGCTCTGGAAACACCATATATTTT.

The chain joins TRBV4-1 to TRBJ1-2, with D maybe TRBD1 (6 bases). V was pared by 0 bases and J by 2 bases, with 13 bases between. Germline CDR1 is MGHRA and CDR2 is YSYEKL. The CDR3 is made up of 16 amino acids. The CDR3 spells CASSQDPGHSNYGYTF. In DNA form, the CDR3 reads TGCGCCAGCAGCCAAGATCCGGGACACAGCAACTATGGCTACACCTTC.

This chain joins TRBV7-2 and TRBJ2-7; D is undetermined. Germline loops: CDR1 SGHTA, CDR2 FQGNSA. V shed 5 bases and J shed 4 bases, with 9 bases lying between them. CDR3 size: 12 residues. CDR3 sequence: CASSLGSYEQYF. The CDR3 coding sequence is TGTGCCAGCAGCCTCGGTTCTTACGAGCAGTACTTC.

CDR3 in DNA: TGTGCCAGCAGCTTAGATCCCCCGCACTACCCTAATGAAAAACTGTTTTTT. Translated: CASSLDPPHYPNEKLFF. This sequence joins TRBV11-3 and TRBJ1-4; D remains unclear. The CDR3 runs to 17 residues. Deletions cut 0 bases from V and 3 bases from J, with 14 bases between. Germline V gene lookup returns CDR1 SGHNT and CDR2 YENEEA.

This clone was seen a few times. The V call is TRBV6-1, the J call TRBJ1-1; 8 bases align to TRBD1. Looked up from germline, CDR1 is MNHNS and CDR2 is SASEGT. There are 15 residues in the CDR3. V lost 3 bases to trimming and J lost 3 bases; unmatched junction nucleotides: 6. DNA for the CDR3: TGTGCCAGCAGTGAGGAGGACAGGGCAGACACTGAAGCTTTCTTT. This translates into CASSEEDRADTEAFF.

This clone occurred once. The chain employs TRBV7-6 and TRBJ2-7; TRBD2 matches at 15 bases. Per the germline V gene, CDR1 is SGHVS and CDR2 is FNYEAQ. V lost 5 bases and J lost 6; bases outside the gene matches: 2. This CDR3 is 14 amino acids long. The chain's CDR3 is CASSKGLAGGEQYF. The CDR3 nucleotides are TGTGCCAGCAGCAAGGGACTAGCGGGAGGCGAGCAGTACTTC.

A remark on this clone: Other DNA sequences in this specimen translate into the identical CDR3. The chain carries TRBV7-2 and TRBJ2-3; D remains unclear. Trimming took 1 base from V and 0 from J, leaving 5 bases between them. This CDR3 contains 14 residues. Germline CDR1 and CDR2: SGHTA and FQGNSA. CDR3 loop: CASSLGLSTDTQYF. The CDR3 bases are TGTGCCAGCAGCTTAGGCCTAAGCACAGATACGCAGTATTTT.

The V gene is TRBV11-2, the J gene TRBJ1-1; tentatively, D is TRBD1 (5 bases). The CDR3 loop spans 15 amino acids. CDR1 and CDR2 from the germline V gene are SGHAT and FQNNGV. The ends were cut back, 5 bases at V and 1 base at J, with 14 bases in the middle. CDR3 sequence: CASSPQGAGNTEAFF. The DNA for the CDR3 is TGTGCCAGCAGCCCCCAGGGCGCGGGGAACACTGAAGCTTTCTTT.

This chain connects TRBV28 to TRBJ1-2; weak D call: TRBD1 (6 bases). This CDR3 spans 14 amino acids. V shed 6 bases and J shed 4 bases, with 15 bases lying between them. The germline V gene encodes CDR1 MDHEN and CDR2 SYDVKM. The DNA of the CDR3 is TGTGCCAGCAGAAAAAGGGGGGCATCCTATGGCTACACCTTC. It encodes CASRKRGASYGYTF.

The V call is TRBV5-1, the J call TRBJ2-5; 8 bases are shared with TRBD1. Germline V gene sequence: CDR1 SGHRS, CDR2 YFSETQ. V shed 3 bases and J 4 bases; nucleotides not matched to a gene: 17. CDR3 length: 18 residues. The CDR3 region is CASSSLEIRTGRGETQYF. DNA of the CDR3: TGCGCCAGCAGCTCCCTAGAAATACGGACAGGGCGGGGAGAGACCCAGTACTTC.

The rearrangement joins TRBV25-1 to TRBJ1-2; D is ambiguous. CDR3 size: 14 residues. Trimming took 1 base from V and 8 from J, leaving 14 bases between them. Per the germline V gene, CDR1 is MGHDK and CDR2 is SYGVNS. The CDR3 loop reads CASSEFLSGGGYTF. In nucleotides, the CDR3 is TGTGCCAGCAGTGAATTCCTGTCAGGAGGAGGCTACACCTTC.

This chain connects TRBV2 to TRBJ2-3; D is undetermined. The CDR3 extends over 12 amino acids. V shed 6 bases and J shed 4 bases, with 8 bases lying between them. Germline CDR1 is SNHLY and CDR2 is FYNNEI. This CDR3 is CASRAVADTQYF. CDR3 DNA sequence: TGTGCCAGCAGGGCAGTAGCAGATACGCAGTATTTT. The variable domain in full, with the rest retrieved from reference TRBV2 and TRBJ2-3, is EPEVTQTPSHQVTQMGQEVILRCVPISNHLYFYWYRQILGQKVEFLVSFYNNEISEKSEIFDDQFSVERPDGSNFTLKIRSTKLEDSAMYFCASRAVADTQYFGPGTRLTVL.

This clone was seen repeatedly, ten times or more. V and J are TRBV4-2 and TRBJ1-1, with 8 bases fitting TRBD1. This CDR3 comprises 14 residues. Germline CDR1 LGHNA, CDR2 YNFKEQ. The V segment lost 3 bases and the J segment 10 bases; nucleotides outside the gene matches: 10. The CDR3 is CASSQEDRAPRAFF. In nucleotides, the CDR3 is TGTGCCAGCAGCCAGGAGGACAGGGCCCCGAGAGCTTTCTTT.

The sample holds one count of this clone. V is TRBV14 and J is TRBJ2-5, with 8 bases lining up with TRBD2. Looked up from germline, CDR1 is SGHDN and CDR2 is FVKESK. The ends lost 4 bases at V and 4 bases at J; junction bases unmatched: 11. This CDR3 is built from 16 residues. CDR3 protein: CASSPSGGSTRETQYF. Here the CDR3 DNA reads TGTGCCAGCAGCCCCTCGGGGGGGTCAACTAGAGAGACCCAGTACTTC.

This clone was observed a single time. The chain uses TRBV11-2 and TRBJ2-5; D remains ambiguous. V was clipped by 4 bases and J by 4 bases, with 10 bases between them. CDR1 is SGHAT, CDR2 FQNNGV, per germline. The CDR3 contains 13 residues. The CDR3 protein is CASSSVALETQYF. The CDR3 nucleotides read TGTGCCAGCAGCTCGGTGGCTTTAGAGACCCAGTACTTC.